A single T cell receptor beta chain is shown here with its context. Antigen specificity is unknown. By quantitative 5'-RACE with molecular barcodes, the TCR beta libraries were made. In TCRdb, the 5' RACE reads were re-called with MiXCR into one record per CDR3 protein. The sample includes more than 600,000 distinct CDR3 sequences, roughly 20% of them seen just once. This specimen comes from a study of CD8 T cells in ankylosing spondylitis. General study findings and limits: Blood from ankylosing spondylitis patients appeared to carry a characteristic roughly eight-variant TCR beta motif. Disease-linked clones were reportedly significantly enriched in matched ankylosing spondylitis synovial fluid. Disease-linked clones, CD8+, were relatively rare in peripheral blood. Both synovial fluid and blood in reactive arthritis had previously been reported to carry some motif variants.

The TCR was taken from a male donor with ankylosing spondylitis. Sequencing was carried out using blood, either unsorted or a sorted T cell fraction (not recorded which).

The DNA for the CDR3 is TGTGCCAGCAGCTCGGGAACCGGGACAGCCGTCTACGAGCAGTACTTC. Protein: CASSSGTGTAVYEQYF. The chain employs TRBV5-6 and TRBJ2-7, with 7 bases matching TRBD1. Germline V lookup: CDR1 SGHDT, CDR2 YYEEEE. This CDR3 is built from 16 residues. After removal of 3 bases from V and 3 bases from J, the junction contained 12 bases not matched to a gene.